These 16 T cell receptor beta chains originate from one sample sequenced in a study of cytomegalovirus exposure and HLA in healthy donors. The table came from immunoSEQ multiplex PCR; TCRdb's copy has only in-frame clones and leaves some out. Among over 200,000 clones listed, around nine tenths were seen once. The material sequenced was PBMCs. Every receptor here comes from a woman aged 18-35 years in good health and CMV-seropositive.

This sequence joins TRBV9 and TRBJ2-2; the D gene is possibly TRBD1 (5 bases). The V end was cut by 5 bases, the J end by 3 bases, with 8 bases between. This CDR3 has 13 residues. Germline-derived CDR1 and CDR2 are SGDLS and YYNGEE. The CDR3: CASRGLDTGELFF. The CDR3 bases are TGTGCCAGCAGGGGGCTGGACACCGGGGAGCTGTTTTTT.

The V and J genes are TRBV10-1 and TRBJ2-1, with 13 positions matching TRBD2. The length of the CDR3 is 14 residues. V lost 4 bases to trimming and J lost 8 bases; unmatched junction nucleotides: 2. CDR1 WNHNN and CDR2 SYGVQD come from the germline V gene (reference sequence). The CDR3 coding sequence is TGCGCCAGCAGTGCGGGACTAGCGGGACATGAGCAGTTCTTC. Translation: CASSAGLAGHEQFF.

The chain carries TRBV7-6 and TRBJ2-7, with D tentatively TRBD1 (6 bases). The CDR3 is 12 amino acids. V lost 4 bases and J lost 6, with 10 bases in between. The germline V gene has CDR1 SGHVS and CDR2 FNYEAQ. CDR3 region: CASSWGRGEQYF. CDR3 nucleotide sequence: TGTGCCAGCAGCTGGGGGCGCGGCGAGCAGTACTTC.

The CDR3 DNA reads as TGCGCCAGCAGCCCCGGGATCCTGGGGGCGAACACTGAAGCTTTCTTT. Amino acid sequence: CASSPGILGANTEAFF. The V call is TRBV4-1, the J call TRBJ1-1, with D possibly being TRBD1 (6 bases). The germline CDR1 and CDR2 sequences are MGHRA and YSYEKL. The CDR3 consists of 16 residues. Trimming cost V 4 bases and J 1 base, with 16 bases left between them.

The sample holds one count of this clone. V is TRBV10-3 and J is TRBJ1-1; D may be TRBD1 (5 bases). The germline V and J ends were trimmed by 0 bases and 2 bases, with 7 bases remaining between them. This CDR3 contains 14 residues. Germline CDR1 ENHRY, CDR2 SYGVKD. The CDR3 DNA is TGTGCCATCAGTGAGTCCCAGGGAAACACTGAAGCTTTCTTT. This translates into CAISESQGNTEAFF.

The genes are TRBV2 and TRBJ2-2; 11 nucleotides align to TRBD1. With V trimmed by 10 bases and J by 4 bases, 8 bases remained unmatched. Germline-derived CDR1 and CDR2 are SNHLY and FYNNEI. The CDR3 covers 15 residues. The CDR3 sequence: CAIKGQGAATGELFF. In DNA, the CDR3 is TGTGCCATCAAAGGACAGGGGGCGGCCACCGGGGAGCTGTTTTTT.

CDR3 DNA sequence: TGTGCCAGCAGCCTCCCAGGGGGCTACGAGCAGTACTTC. Amino acids: CASSLPGGYEQYF. J is TRBJ2-7 and V is TRBV5-6, with 7 bases matching TRBD1. The CDR3 is 13 amino acids. Germline values: CDR1 SGHDT, CDR2 YYEEEE. Germline trimming cut 4 bases from V and 3 bases from J; bases unmatched to any gene: 4.

This sequence joins TRBV2 and TRBJ2-5, with 10 nucleotides matching TRBD2. The CDR3 totals 19 residues. Germline values: CDR1 SNHLY, CDR2 FYNNEI. With V trimmed by 0 bases and J by 1 base, 11 bases remained unmatched. The CDR3 region has the DNA TGTGCCAGCAGTGAAGCGCTGGCTAGCGGGGGCGGTGGCCAAGAGACCCAGTACTTC. Its translation: CASSEALASGGGGQETQYF. The variable domain in full, completed from reference TRBV2 and TRBJ2-5, reads EPEVTQTPSHQVTQMGQEVILRCVPISNHLYFYWYRQILGQKVEFLVSFYNNEISEKSEIFDDQFSVERPDGSNFTLKIRSTKLEDSAMYFCASSEALASGGGGQETQYFGPGTRLLVL.

The genes are TRBV19 and TRBJ2-1; D is unclear. This CDR3 comprises 16 residues. CDR1 and CDR2 from the germline V gene are LNHDA and SQIVND (reference sequence). V gave up 4 bases and J gave up 3 bases, with 16 bases separating them. Here the CDR3 DNA reads TGTGCCAGTAGTAACCGCCCTAATCCATTCTACAATGAGCAGTTCTTC. Translation gives CASSNRPNPFYNEQFF. Based on the CDR3 plus reference TRBV19 and TRBJ2-1, the full variable domain is DGGITQSPKYLFRKEGQNVTLSCEQNLNHDAMYWYRQDPGQGLRLIYYSQIVNDFQKGDIAEGYSVSREKKESFPLTVTSAQKNPTAFYLCASSNRPNPFYNEQFFGPGTRLTVL.

Remarks on this clone: A junction end diverges from the germline sequence, so it may reflect a read error. The chain uses TRBV18 and TRBJ1-1; D is undetermined. Per the germline V gene, CDR1 is KGHSH and CDR2 is LQKENI. This CDR3 has 15 amino acids. The DNA of the CDR3 is TGTGCCAGCTCCCCACCGGGGAGGGCGGGAGGTGAAGCTTTCTTT. Protein sequence: CASSPPGRAGGEAFF.

The chain employs TRBV7-9 and TRBJ2-7; no clear D. There are 14 residues in the CDR3. With 5 bases removed from V and 1 base from J, the gap between germline ends came to 12 bases. CDR1 is SEHNR and CDR2 is FQNEAQ in the germline V gene (reference sequence). In DNA, the CDR3 is TGTGCCAGCAGCCCAGACGACATTTCCTACGAGCAGTACTTC. This translates into CASSPDDISYEQYF.

This chain connects TRBV7-9 to TRBJ1-1; D is possibly TRBD1 (6 bases). V dropped 5 bases and J dropped 0 bases, with 13 bases sitting between them. The germline gives CDR1 SEHNR, CDR2 FQNEAQ (reference sequence). CDR3 size: 15 residues. CDR3 nucleotides: TGTGCCAGCAGCCCCATACAGGGAATGAACACTGAAGCTTTCTTT. Translated: CASSPIQGMNTEAFF.

This sequence joins TRBV5-1 and TRBJ2-7, with 8 bases aligning to TRBD2. The CDR3 is 15 residues long. Germline V CDR1 and CDR2: SGHRS, YFSETQ. J lost 3 bases, V lost 3 bases, and 8 bases had no gene match. Here the CDR3 reads CASSSPPAGDYEQYF. The CDR3 nucleotides read TGCGCCAGCAGCTCCCCGCCAGCGGGGGACTACGAGCAGTACTTC.

The chain carries TRBV28 and TRBJ2-3; the match to TRBD2 covers 11 bases. CDR3 length equals 15 residues. J lost 0 bases, V lost 5 bases, and 1 base had no gene match. The V gene's germline CDR1 is MDHEN and CDR2 SYDVKM. CDR3: CASSVAGGSTDTQYF. For the CDR3, the DNA is TGTGCCAGCAGTGTAGCGGGAGGGAGCACAGATACGCAGTATTTT.

Here the CDR3 reads CASSFEGDYGYTF. CDR3 nucleotide sequence: TGTGCCAGCAGCTTTGAGGGTGACTATGGCTACACCTTC. The V call is TRBV7-2, the J call TRBJ1-2, with D hard to call. The ends were cut back, 3 bases at V and 3 bases at J, with 8 bases in the middle. Germline V gene data show CDR1 as SGHTA and CDR2 as FQGNSA. This CDR3 region has 13 residues. The full variable domain, rest sourced from reference TRBV7-2 and TRBJ1-2, is GAGVSQSPSNKVTEKGKDVELRCDPISGHTALYWYRQSLGQGLEFLIYFQGNSAPDKSGLPSDRFSAERTGGSVSTLTIQRTQQEDSAVYLCASSFEGDYGYTFGSGTRLTVV.

The genes are TRBV4-2 and TRBJ2-7; D perhaps matches TRBD1 (5 bases). The CDR3 is made up of 16 amino acids. V was trimmed by 3 bases and J by 1 base, leaving 16 bases between them. Germline values: CDR1 LGHNA, CDR2 YNFKEQ. The CDR3 region has the DNA TGTGCCAGCAGCCAGGGGCGCGGTATTGGGTCCTACGAGCAGTACTTC. It translates to CASSQGRGIGSYEQYF.